Detailed here is one TCR beta chain. Its specificity is unknown. Primers: 60 Vbeta forward and 13 Jbeta reverse. The table came from immunoSEQ multiplex PCR; TCRdb's copy has only in-frame clones and leaves some out. The sample consists of roughly 100,000 clones, around 82% of them appearing once. Looked up from germline, CDR1 is SGHRS and CDR2 is YFSETQ. The CDR3 spans 14 residues. J was trimmed by 3 bases and V by 3 bases; bases with no gene match: 1. The source of the sample is a study of cytomegalovirus exposure and HLA in healthy donors. Study-level points and caveats: Later analysis demonstrated an association between a missense DCLRE1C variant and TCR beta V- and J-gene trimming. Across donors, presence/absence analyses took sequencing depth to be roughly uniform.

The sample comprised PBMCs. The rearrangement joins TRBV5-1 to TRBJ2-1; 9 nucleotides match TRBD1. The origin of this receptor is a man aged 25-45 years in good health and CMV-seropositive. The CDR3 reads CASSSTGGYNEQFF. The CDR3 DNA sequence: TGCGCCAGCAGCTCGACAGGGGGCTACAATGAGCAGTTCTTC.